This TCR beta chain is drawn from a study of response to subunit inactivated influenza vaccine. Note on this clonotype: Its antigen is unidentified.

Study conclusions and caveats: The authors put forward the suggestion that each seasonal influenza vaccination may bring in only a limited number of new T cells.

TCRdb reprocessed the RT-PCR reads via MiXCR and lists one record per CDR3 protein. The sample lists some 500,000 distinct CDR3 sequences; 16% were seen once. The germline V and J ends were trimmed by 5 bases and 4 bases, with 12 bases remaining between them. Per the germline V gene, CDR1 is SGHTA and CDR2 is FQGNSA. The CDR3 covers 13 residues. This rearrangement joins TRBV7-2 to TRBJ2-7; D is uncertain. This material consisted of CD4+ T cells sorted from PBMCs, taken less than 30 months after vaccination. The TCR was taken from a man aged 50 to 75 who received an inactivated influenza vaccine. This chain's CDR3 is CASSTRMMYEQYF. The CDR3 DNA is TGTGCCAGCAGCACCCGGATGATGTACGAGCAGTACTTC.